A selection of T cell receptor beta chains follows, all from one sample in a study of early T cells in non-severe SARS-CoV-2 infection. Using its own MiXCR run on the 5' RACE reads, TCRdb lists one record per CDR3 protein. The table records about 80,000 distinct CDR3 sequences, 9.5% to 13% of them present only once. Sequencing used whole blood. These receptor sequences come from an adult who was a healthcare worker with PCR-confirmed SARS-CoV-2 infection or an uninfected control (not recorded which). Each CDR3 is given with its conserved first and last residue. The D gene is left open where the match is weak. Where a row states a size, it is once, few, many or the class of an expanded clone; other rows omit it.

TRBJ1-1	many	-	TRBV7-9	CASRPYTEAFF	TGTGCCAGCAGGCCATACACTGAAGCTTTCTTT
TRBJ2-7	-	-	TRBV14	CASSLAGLSKNHEQYF	TGTGCCAGCAGCCTAGCCGGGCTCTCGAAGAACCACGAGCAGTACTTC
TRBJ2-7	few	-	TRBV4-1	CASSPLFTGSGDEQYF	TGCGCCAGCAGCCCCTTGTTCACGGGTTCCGGGGACGAGCAGTACTTC
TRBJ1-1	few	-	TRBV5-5	CASSPRIGTEAFF	TGTGCCAGCAGCCCTCGCATTGGTACTGAAGCTTTCTTT
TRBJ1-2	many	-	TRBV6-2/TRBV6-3	CASSYSAGEANYGYTF	TGTGCCAGCAGTTACTCAGCGGGGGAAGCTAACTATGGCTACACCTTC
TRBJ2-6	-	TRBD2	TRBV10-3	CAIGSGASGANVLTF	TGTGCCATTGGTAGCGGGGCCTCTGGGGCCAACGTCCTGACTTTC
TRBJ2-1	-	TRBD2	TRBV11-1	CASSTRSGGPLNEQFF	TGTGCCAGCAGCACTAGAAGCGGGGGTCCTTTAAATGAGCAGTTCTTC
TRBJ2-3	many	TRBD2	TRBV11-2	CASSLRLAGAPSTDTQYF	TGTGCCAGCAGCTTAAGACTAGCGGGGGCCCCTAGCACAGATACGCAGTATTTT
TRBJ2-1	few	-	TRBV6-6	CASKDLRQGEQFF	TGTGCCAGCAAGGACTTACGTCAGGGAGAGCAGTTCTTC
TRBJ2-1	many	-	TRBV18	CASSPVGSDEQFF	TGTGCCAGCTCACCCGTGGGTTCGGATGAGCAGTTCTTC
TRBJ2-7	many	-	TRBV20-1	CSATPRPPYEQYF	TGCAGTGCTACCCCTCGACCCCCTTACGAGCAGTACTTC
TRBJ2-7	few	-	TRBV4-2	CASSQEIRPGAYEQYF	TGTGCCAGCAGCCAAGAAATCCGACCTGGGGCCTACGAGCAGTACTTC
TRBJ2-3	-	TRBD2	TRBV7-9	CASSRTTSYTDTQYF	TGTGCCAGCAGCCGTACGACTAGCTACACAGATACGCAGTATTTT
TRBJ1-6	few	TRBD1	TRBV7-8	CASSLAQGANSPLHF	TGTGCCAGCAGCTTAGCGCAGGGGGCGAATTCACCCCTCCACTTT
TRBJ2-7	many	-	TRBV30	CAWSAVGWEQYF	TGTGCCTGGAGTGCGGTTGGTTGGGAGCAGTACTTC
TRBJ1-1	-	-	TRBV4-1	CASSQDGYIEAFF	TGCGCCAGCAGCCAAGACGGGTACATCGAGGCTTTCTTT
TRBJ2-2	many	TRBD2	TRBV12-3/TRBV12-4	CASSLTSGEWTGELFF	TGTGCCAGCAGTTTGACTAGCGGGGAGTGGACCGGGGAGCTGTTTTTT
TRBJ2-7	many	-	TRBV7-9	CASSSREGYEQYF	TGTGCCAGCAGCTCCCGCGAGGGGTACGAGCAGTACTTC
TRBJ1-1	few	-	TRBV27	CASSPRRLIEAFF	TGTGCCAGCAGTCCGCGCAGGCTGATTGAAGCTTTCTTT
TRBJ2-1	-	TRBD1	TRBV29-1	CSVRQGSYNEQFF	TGCAGCGTCAGACAGGGGTCCTACAATGAGCAGTTCTTC
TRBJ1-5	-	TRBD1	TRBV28	CASNPQGGQPQHF	TGTGCCAGCAACCCACAGGGGGGTCAGCCCCAGCATTTT
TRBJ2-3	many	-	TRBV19	CASRPLHQGFGTDTQYF	TGTGCCAGTAGGCCCCTCCACCAGGGTTTTGGTACAGATACGCAGTATTTT
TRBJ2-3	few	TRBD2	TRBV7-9	CASSQREVPLSTDTQYF	TGTGCCAGCAGCCAGCGGGAGGTCCCACTTAGCACAGATACGCAGTATTTT
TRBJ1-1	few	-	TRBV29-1	CSVIAGSTEAFF	TGCAGCGTCATTGCTGGGTCCACTGAAGCTTTCTTT
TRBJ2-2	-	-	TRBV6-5	CAAGTVVGELFF	TGTGCCGCGGGAACAGTGGTCGGGGAGCTGTTTTTT
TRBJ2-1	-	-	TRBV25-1	CASRRSEEQFF	TGTGCCAGCAGGAGGAGCGAAGAGCAGTTCTTC
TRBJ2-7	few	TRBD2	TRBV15	CATSRASLPGLAANSYEQYF	TGTGCCACCAGCAGAGCTAGTTTACCGGGACTAGCGGCAAACTCCTACGAGCAGTACTTC
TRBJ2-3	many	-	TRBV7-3	CASSLTSTGVTDTQYF	TGTGCCAGCAGCTTAACTTCCACCGGGGTAACAGATACGCAGTATTTT
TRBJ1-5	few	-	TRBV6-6	CASSYPPGGVGNQPQHF	TGTGCCAGCAGTTACCCGCCCGGGGGGGTCGGCAATCAGCCCCAGCATTTT
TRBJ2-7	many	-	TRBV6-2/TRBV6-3	CASSFGPYGEQYF	TGTGCCAGCAGCTTCGGACCGTATGGGGAGCAGTACTTC
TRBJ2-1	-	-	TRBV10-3	CAIRAGSYNEQFF	TGTGCCATCAGGGCGGGATCCTACAATGAGCAGTTCTTC
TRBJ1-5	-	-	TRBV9	CASSAGGLLNQPQHF	TGTGCCAGCAGCGCCGGCGGACTTTTAAATCAGCCCCAGCATTTT
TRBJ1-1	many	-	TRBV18	CASSPLGGGSGNTEAFF	TGTGCCAGCTCACCCCTCGGTGGCGGAAGCGGGAACACTGAAGCTTTCTTT
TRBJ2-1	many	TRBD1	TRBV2	CASHPGTGNYNEQFF	TGTGCCAGCCACCCCGGGACAGGGAACTACAATGAGCAGTTCTTC
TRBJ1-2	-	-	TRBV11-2	CASSSRIGTDYDYTF	TGTGCCAGCAGCTCTCGTATCGGGACCGATTATGACTACACCTTC
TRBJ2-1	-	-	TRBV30	CAWALLTVNEQFF	TGTGCCTGGGCCTTATTAACAGTCAATGAGCAGTTCTTC
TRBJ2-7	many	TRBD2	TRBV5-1	CASSFTSGFSYEQYF	TGCGCCAGCAGCTTTACTAGCGGGTTCTCCTACGAGCAGTACTTC
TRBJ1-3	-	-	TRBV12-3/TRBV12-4	CASSLSPSGNTIYF	TGTGCCAGCAGTTTATCTCCCTCTGGAAACACCATATATTTT
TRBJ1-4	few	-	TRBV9	CASSVDGRVAEKLFF	TGTGCCAGCAGCGTAGATGGGAGGGTAGCGGAAAAACTGTTTTTT